These 23 T cell receptor beta chains were all obtained from the same sample, sequenced in a study of PD-1 blockade in classical Hodgkin lymphoma. Every patient experienced relapse after autologous stem cell transplantation, and brentuximab vedotin exposure varied. Method: immunoSEQ multiplex PCR; TCRdb's copy keeps in-frame clones and lacks some. The sample lists about 46,000 clones; 65% to 85% were seen once. Sequenced material: peripheral blood mononuclear cells (PBMCs), taken at baseline. The source of these receptors is a human donor with classical Hodgkin lymphoma.

This clone was seen many times. The rearrangement links TRBV19 to TRBJ2-7, with D unresolved. With 6 bases removed from V and 0 bases from J, the gap between germline ends came to 9 bases. Germline CDR1 is LNHDA and CDR2 is SQIVND (reference sequence). The CDR3 sequence is 13 residues long. Here the CDR3 reads CASRGKLSYEQYF. DNA of the CDR3: TGTGCCAGTAGGGGGAAGCTCTCCTACGAGCAGTACTTC.

This chain links TRBV19 with TRBJ2-3; 13 bases fit TRBD2. This CDR3 has 17 residues. Germline CDR1 reads LNHDA; CDR2 reads SQIVND (reference sequence). With 3 bases clipped from V and 1 base from J, the junction kept 4 bases outside the gene matches. DNA for the CDR3: TGTGCCAGTAGTATGGCACTAGCGGGAGGGCGCACAGATACGCAGTATTTT. It codes for CASSMALAGGRTDTQYF.

J is TRBJ2-7 and V is TRBV29-1; 7 positions match TRBD1. This CDR3 is 13 amino acids long. Germline V gene data show CDR1 as SQVTM and CDR2 as ANQGSEA. V was clipped by 5 bases and J by 3 bases; unmatched bases: 7. The CDR3 sequence: CSVSTGTVYEQYF. CDR3 DNA sequence: TGCAGCGTTTCAACCGGGACAGTCTACGAGCAGTACTTC.

The chain links TRBV18 to TRBJ1-1, with TRBD1 matching 7 bases. Germline V gene sequence: CDR1 KGHSH, CDR2 LQKENI. The CDR3 length is 12 residues. With V trimmed by 6 bases and J by 10 bases, 8 bases remained unmatched. Written as DNA, the CDR3 is TGTGCCAGCTCCCAATCGGACAGGTCAGCTTTCTTT. Its protein is CASSQSDRSAFF.

The J gene is TRBJ2-5, the V gene TRBV12-5; a weak D match, TRBD2 (5 bases). The CDR3 has 19 amino acids. Trimming pared 0 bases from V and 3 bases from J, leaving 23 bases between. CDR1 LGHNT and CDR2 FRNRAP come from the germline V gene. CDR3 bases: TGTGCTAGTGGTTTGGTTCCTGACGGGCTTCTAGCTTTAGAAGAGACCCAGTACTTC. The encoded protein is CASGLVPDGLLALEETQYF. The full variable domain, in which reference TRBV12-5 and TRBJ2-5 provide the parts outside the CDR3, is DARVTQTPRHKVTEMGQEVTMRCQPILGHNTVFWYRQTMMQGLELLAYFRNRAPLDDSGMPKDRFSAEMPDATLATLKIQPSEPRDSAVYFCASGLVPDGLLALEETQYFGPGTRLLVL.

The rearrangement joins TRBV27 to TRBJ2-1; possible D gene TRBD1, 5 bases. CDR3 length equals 14 residues. Germline loops: CDR1 MNHEY, CDR2 SMNVEV (reference sequence). Deletions cut 6 bases from V and 0 bases from J, with 9 bases between. The CDR3 DNA follows: TGTGCCAGCAGACCCACAGGCTCCTACAATGAGCAGTTCTTC. This encodes CASRPTGSYNEQFF.

This clone came up a few times. The rearrangement joins TRBV5-6 to TRBJ1-2; 8 nucleotides agree with TRBD1. The CDR3 is 12 residues long. Per the germline V gene, CDR1 is SGHDT and CDR2 is YYEEEE. The ends lost 0 bases at V and 11 bases at J; junction bases unmatched: 3. This chain's CDR3 is CASSLADRVYTF. Here the CDR3 DNA reads TGTGCCAGCAGCTTGGCGGACAGGGTGTACACCTTC.

The genes are TRBV19 and TRBJ1-5; 7 bases align to TRBD1. Germline V gives CDR1 LNHDA, CDR2 SQIVND (reference sequence). The ends lost 5 bases at V and 4 bases at J; junction bases unmatched: 5. There are 14 residues in the CDR3. This CDR3 reads CASSPQQGNQPQHF. The CDR3, as DNA: TGTGCCAGTAGTCCTCAACAGGGGAATCAGCCCCAGCATTTT.

This clone was seen a few times. V usage is TRBV9 and J usage is TRBJ2-1; unclear D gene. V dropped 2 bases and J dropped 2 bases, with 11 bases sitting between them. Germline values: CDR1 SGDLS, CDR2 YYNGEE. There are 15 residues in the CDR3. The CDR3 here is CASSVGGNAYNEQFF. CDR3 DNA sequence: TGTGCCAGCAGCGTGGGTGGGAATGCCTACAATGAGCAGTTCTTC.

The V and J genes are TRBV19 and TRBJ1-1; no clear D. Trimming left V 7 bases short and J 4 bases short, with 7 bases between. Germline V CDR1 and CDR2: LNHDA, SQIVND (reference sequence). This CDR3 has 11 residues. The CDR3 sequence: CASTASTEAFF. CDR3 coding DNA: TGTGCCAGTACAGCCTCCACTGAAGCTTTCTTT.

The chain couples TRBV9 to TRBJ1-1; D uncertain. The CDR3 consists of 14 residues. V was cut by 3 bases and J by 0 bases, with 9 bases left in between. The germline CDR1 and CDR2 sequences are SGDLS and YYNGEE. CDR3 DNA: TGTGCCAGCAGCGGCGGCAGCTTGAACACTGAAGCTTTCTTT. This gives the protein CASSGGSLNTEAFF.

The chain recombines TRBV19 with TRBJ1-5; D is undetermined. The V end lost 1 base, the J end lost 0 bases, and 4 bases lay between the germline ends. This CDR3 spans 14 amino acids. CDR1 LNHDA and CDR2 SQIVND come from the germline V gene (reference sequence). CDR3 sequence: CASSIGNSNQPQHF. Written as DNA, the CDR3 is TGTGCCAGTAGTATAGGGAATAGCAATCAGCCCCAGCATTTT.

This clone was seen a handful of times. The rearrangement joins TRBV27 to TRBJ2-1; D not certain. The CDR3 runs 13 residues. The ends were cut back, 4 bases at V and 3 bases at J, with 7 bases in the middle. Germline lookup yields CDR1 MNHEY and CDR2 SMNVEV (reference sequence). The CDR3 region is CASSWQDYNEQFF. The CDR3 nucleotides read TGTGCCAGCAGTTGGCAGGACTACAATGAGCAGTTCTTC.

This clone showed up just a few times. The J gene is TRBJ1-2, the V gene TRBV9; 7 bases are a match to TRBD1. The germline V gene has CDR1 SGDLS and CDR2 YYNGEE. The CDR3 is 15 amino acids. Losses at the gene ends were 4 bases for V and 4 bases for J; bases not matched to a gene: 10. CDR3 in amino acids: CASSQEGQLIYGYTF. The CDR3, as DNA: TGTGCCAGCAGCCAGGAGGGACAGCTTATCTATGGCTACACCTTC.

The sample holds a few counts of this clone. The genes are TRBV4-1 and TRBJ2-6, with 10 nucleotides matching TRBD2. The CDR3 contains 19 residues. Germline assignment: CDR1 MGHRA and CDR2 YSYEKL. The trim removed 4 bases at V and 1 base at J, leaving 10 bases unmatched. This CDR3 is CASSPIGLAEPSGANVLTF. The CDR3 DNA follows: TGCGCCAGCAGCCCGATCGGACTAGCGGAGCCTTCTGGGGCCAACGTCCTGACTTTC.

This clone came up a few times. This sequence joins TRBV6-5 and TRBJ1-1; D may be TRBD1 (5 bases). This CDR3 region has 14 residues. Germline V gene data show CDR1 as MNHEY and CDR2 as SVGAGI. The V and J ends lost 0 bases and 4 bases respectively, with 9 bases between them. CDR3 DNA: TGTGCCAGCAGTTACTCGGGGGGAAGCACTGAAGCTTTCTTT. It specifies CASSYSGGSTEAFF.

There are a few counts of this clone. The junction departs from the called germline gene at one end, perhaps through a read error. This chain joins TRBV7-7 and TRBJ2-7; D is perhaps TRBD1 (5 bases). Looked up from germline, CDR1 is SSHAT and CDR2 is FNYEAQ (reference sequence). The CDR3 totals 15 residues. CDR3 sequence: CASSYATGPGYEQYF. DNA of the CDR3: TGTGCTAGCAGCTACGCGACGGGCCCAGGGTACGAGCAGTACTTC.

V gene TRBV9 combines with J gene TRBJ2-3; TRBD2 agrees at 9 bases. Per germline, CDR1 SGDLS and CDR2 YYNGEE. With V trimmed by 4 bases and J by 2 bases, 8 bases remained unmatched. The CDR3 loop spans 16 amino acids. The chain's CDR3 is CASSPRASGATDTQYF. CDR3 DNA sequence: TGTGCCAGCAGCCCCCGGGCTAGCGGGGCCACAGATACGCAGTATTTT.

The CDR3 coding sequence is TGTGCCAGCAGTTTAGGGGAGCCCTATGGCTACACCTTC. Translating gives CASSLGEPYGYTF. The V call is TRBV28, the J call TRBJ1-2; no definite D call. The CDR3 totals 13 residues. Germline-derived CDR1 and CDR2 are MDHEN and SYDVKM. The V gene lost 2 bases and the J gene lost 4 bases, with 8 bases spanning the gap.

CDR3 loop: CASSLARVSGTDEKLFF. The CDR3 coding sequence is TGTGCCAGCAGCTTAGCGAGAGTGAGCGGGACGGATGAAAAACTGTTTTTT. The chain combines TRBV7-6 with TRBJ1-4; maybe TRBD1 (5 bases). V shed 0 bases and J shed 6 bases, with 17 bases lying between them. Per germline, CDR1 SGHVS and CDR2 FNYEAQ. There are 17 residues in the CDR3.

The chain employs TRBV4-1 and TRBJ2-7; TRBD2 matches at 12 bases. CDR1 and CDR2 (germline): MGHRA, YSYEKL. The CDR3 covers 17 residues. V shed 0 bases and J 1 base; nucleotides not matched to a gene: 4. The CDR3 loop reads CASSQEAGLAGSYEQYF. Written as DNA, the CDR3 is TGCGCCAGCAGCCAAGAGGCCGGACTAGCGGGATCCTACGAGCAGTACTTC.

The chain is built from TRBV2 and TRBJ1-1, with D unresolved. Trimming shortened V by 2 bases and J by 8 bases, and 12 bases separated the two germline ends. The length of the CDR3 is 13 residues. CDR1 is SNHLY and CDR2 is FYNNEI in the germline V gene. The CDR3 DNA reads as TGTGCCAGCAGTGAAAAATGGGCAGGAGAAGCTTTCTTT. It translates to CASSEKWAGEAFF.

The chain has TRBV10-2 and TRBJ2-5, with D perhaps TRBD1 or TRBD2 (6 bases each). This CDR3 has 15 residues. CDR1 and CDR2 (germline): WSHSY, SAAADI. V dropped 3 bases and J dropped 2 bases, with 13 bases sitting between them. The CDR3 sequence: CASSDWRGAQETQYF. The CDR3 region has the DNA TGCGCCAGCAGTGATTGGAGGGGGGCACAAGAGACCCAGTACTTC.